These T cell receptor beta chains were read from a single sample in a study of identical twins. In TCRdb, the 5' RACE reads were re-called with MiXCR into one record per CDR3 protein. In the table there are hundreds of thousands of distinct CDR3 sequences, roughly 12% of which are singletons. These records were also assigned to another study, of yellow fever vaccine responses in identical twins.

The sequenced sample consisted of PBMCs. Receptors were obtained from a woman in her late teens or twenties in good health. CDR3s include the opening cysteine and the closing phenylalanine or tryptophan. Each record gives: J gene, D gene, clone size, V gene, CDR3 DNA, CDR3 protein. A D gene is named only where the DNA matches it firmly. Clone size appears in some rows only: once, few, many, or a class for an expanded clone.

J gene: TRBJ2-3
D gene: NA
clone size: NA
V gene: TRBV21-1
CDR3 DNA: TGTGCCAGCAGCAAAGGCAAGAGCGGGCGCACAGATACGCAGTATTTT
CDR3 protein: CASSKGKSGRTDTQYF

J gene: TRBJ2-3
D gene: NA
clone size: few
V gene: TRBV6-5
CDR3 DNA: TGTGCCAGCAGTTACTTGCAGGGTGAAGGGGATACGCAGTATTTT
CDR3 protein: CASSYLQGEGDTQYF

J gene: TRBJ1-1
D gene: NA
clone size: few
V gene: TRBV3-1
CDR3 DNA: TGTGCCAGCAGCCAAGAGAAAACTGAAGCTTTCTTT
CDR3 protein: CASSQEKTEAFF

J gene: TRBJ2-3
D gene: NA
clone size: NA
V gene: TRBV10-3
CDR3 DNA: TGTGCCATCAGTGAAGTGGACGGGAACACAGATACGCAGTATTTT
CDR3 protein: CAISEVDGNTDTQYF

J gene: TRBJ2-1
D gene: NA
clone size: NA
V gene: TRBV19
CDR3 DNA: TGTGCCAGTAGCCTGTCGACAGTCTACAATGAGCAGTTCTTC
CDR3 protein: CASSLSTVYNEQFF

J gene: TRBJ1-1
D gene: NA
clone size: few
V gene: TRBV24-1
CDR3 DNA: TGTGCCACCAGTGATTTTGGGACGAACGAAGCTTTCTTT
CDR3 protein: CATSDFGTNEAFF

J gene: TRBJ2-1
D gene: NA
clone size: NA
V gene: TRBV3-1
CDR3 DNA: TGTGCCTGCACCCAAGATTATCGGGAGTATGGTGCGTATGAGCAGTTCTTC
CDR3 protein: CACTQDYREYGAYEQFF

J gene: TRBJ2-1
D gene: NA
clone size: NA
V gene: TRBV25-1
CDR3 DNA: TGTGCCAGCAGTGAGGGCGCCTGGGACCCTAGCTCCTACAATGAGCAGTTCTTC
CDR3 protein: CASSEGAWDPSSYNEQFF

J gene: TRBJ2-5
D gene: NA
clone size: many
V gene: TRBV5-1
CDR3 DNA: TGCGCCAGCAGCCTACGGGTCTCGGAGACCCAGTACTTC
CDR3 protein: CASSLRVSETQYF

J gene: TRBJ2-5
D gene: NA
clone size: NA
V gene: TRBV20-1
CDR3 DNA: TGCAGTGCTCAGGGGAATGGAGAGACCCAGTACTTC
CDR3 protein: CSAQGNGETQYF

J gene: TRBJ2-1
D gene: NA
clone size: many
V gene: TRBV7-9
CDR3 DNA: TGTGCCAGCAGCGGTATCGATGAGCAGTTCTTC
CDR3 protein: CASSGIDEQFF

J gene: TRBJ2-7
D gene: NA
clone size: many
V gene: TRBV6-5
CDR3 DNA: TGTGCCAGCAGTTACTCGTTCTCAGGGCAGGGCGAGCAGTACTTC
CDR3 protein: CASSYSFSGQGEQYF

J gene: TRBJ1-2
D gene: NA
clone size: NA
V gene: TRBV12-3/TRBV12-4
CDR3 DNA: TGTGCCAGCAGTTTAGCTCGTGTGGGCCACTATGGCTACACCTTC
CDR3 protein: CASSLARVGHYGYTF

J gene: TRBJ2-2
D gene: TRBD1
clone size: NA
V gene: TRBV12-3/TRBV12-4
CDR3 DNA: TGTGCCAGCAGTTCCTACAGGGGAAACACCGGGGAGCTGTTTTTT
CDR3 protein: CASSSYRGNTGELFF

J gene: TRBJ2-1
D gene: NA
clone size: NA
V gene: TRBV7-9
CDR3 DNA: TGTGCCAGCAGCTTACGGGGAGGAACAATCAATGAGCAGTTCTTC
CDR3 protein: CASSLRGGTINEQFF

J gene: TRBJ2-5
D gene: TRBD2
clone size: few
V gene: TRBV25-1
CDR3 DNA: TGTGCCAGCACTGGGGTAGCTAGCGGGGGGTTTTCCCCCGAGTACTTC
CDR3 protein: CASTGVASGGFSPEYF

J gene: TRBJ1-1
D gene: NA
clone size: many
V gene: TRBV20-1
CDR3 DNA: TGCAGTGCTAGGCCTGGCACTGAAGCTTTCTTT
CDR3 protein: CSARPGTEAFF

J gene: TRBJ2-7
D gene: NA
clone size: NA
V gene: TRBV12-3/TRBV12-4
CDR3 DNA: TGTGCCAGCAGTGTCACTTCACAGCCCCCCTACGAGCAGTACTTC
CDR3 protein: CASSVTSQPPYEQYF

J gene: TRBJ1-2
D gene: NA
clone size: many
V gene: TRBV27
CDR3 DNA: TGTGCCAGCAGTTTCGCGGGGGGCCTTGGCTACACCTTC
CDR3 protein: CASSFAGGLGYTF

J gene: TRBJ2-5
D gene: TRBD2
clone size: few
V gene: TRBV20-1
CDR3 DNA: TGCAGTGCCACCAAAGCGGGAACGGAGACCCAGTACTTC
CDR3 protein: CSATKAGTETQYF

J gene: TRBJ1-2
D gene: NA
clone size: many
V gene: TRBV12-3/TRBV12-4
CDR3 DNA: TGTGCCAGCAGTTTAGGGCAGGGCGCTGGCTACACCTTC
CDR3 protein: CASSLGQGAGYTF

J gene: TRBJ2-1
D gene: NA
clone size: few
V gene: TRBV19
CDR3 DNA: TGTGCCAGTAGTATCATGGGTGATGAGCAGTTCTTC
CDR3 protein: CASSIMGDEQFF

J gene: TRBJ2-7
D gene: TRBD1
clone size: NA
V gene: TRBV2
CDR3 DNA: TGTGCCAGCAGTGAAGGTGTCAGGGGGACCTACGAGCAGTACTTC
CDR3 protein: CASSEGVRGTYEQYF

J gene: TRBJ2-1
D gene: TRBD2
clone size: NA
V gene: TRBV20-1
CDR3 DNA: TGCAGTGCTCCGCTACTAGCGGGGGCGAATGAGCAGTTCTTC
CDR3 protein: CSAPLLAGANEQFF

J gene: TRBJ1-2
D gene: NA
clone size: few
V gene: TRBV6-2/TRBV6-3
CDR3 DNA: TGTGCCAGCAGTTACTTCAGGGAAGGCTACACCTTC
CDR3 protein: CASSYFREGYTF

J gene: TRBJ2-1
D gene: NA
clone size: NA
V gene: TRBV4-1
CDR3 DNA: TGCGCCAGCAGCCAGGGTCTAGCGTCGAATAACAATGAGCAGTTCTTC
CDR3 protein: CASSQGLASNNNEQFF

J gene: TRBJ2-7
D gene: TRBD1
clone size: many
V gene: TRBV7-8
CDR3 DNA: TGTGCCAGCAGCTCGCCCGGGACAGGGAAATACGAGCAGTACTTC
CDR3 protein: CASSSPGTGKYEQYF

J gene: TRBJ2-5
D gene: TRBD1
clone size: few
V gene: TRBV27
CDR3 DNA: TGTGCCAGCAGTTACCGGGACAGGGAACGAGAGACCCAGTACTTC
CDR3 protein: CASSYRDRERETQYF

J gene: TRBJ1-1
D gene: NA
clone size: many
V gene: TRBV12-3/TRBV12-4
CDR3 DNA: TGTGCCAGCAGCTTAGCCGGGACGGGAAACACTGAAGCTTTCTTT
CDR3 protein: CASSLAGTGNTEAFF

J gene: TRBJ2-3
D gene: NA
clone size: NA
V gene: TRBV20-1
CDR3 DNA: TGCAGTGCTAGACAGGGACATCAGTATTTT
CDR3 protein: CSARQGHQYF

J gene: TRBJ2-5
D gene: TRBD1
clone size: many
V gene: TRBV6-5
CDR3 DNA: TGTGCCAGCAGCTATACAGGGGGCTGGGAGACCCAGTACTTC
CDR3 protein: CASSYTGGWETQYF

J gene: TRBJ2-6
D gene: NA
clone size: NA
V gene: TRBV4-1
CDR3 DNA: TGCGCCAGCAGCCAAGGTGTACCTGGGGCCAACGTCCTGACTTTC
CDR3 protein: CASSQGVPGANVLTF

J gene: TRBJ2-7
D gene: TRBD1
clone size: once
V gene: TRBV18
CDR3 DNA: TGTGCCAGCTCACTTTCAGGGGGTGGCGAGCAGTACTTC
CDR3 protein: CASSLSGGGEQYF

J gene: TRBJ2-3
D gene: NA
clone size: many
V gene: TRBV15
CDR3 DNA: TGTGCCACCAGCAGAGTGTCGGTAGATACGCAGTATTTT
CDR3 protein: CATSRVSVDTQYF

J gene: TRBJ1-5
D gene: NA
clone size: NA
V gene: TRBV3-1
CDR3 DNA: TGTGCCAGCAGCCAACAGCCCCTTCAGCCCCAGCATTTT
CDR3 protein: CASSQQPLQPQHF

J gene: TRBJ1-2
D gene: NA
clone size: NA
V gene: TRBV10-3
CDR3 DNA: TGTGCCATCAGTGAAGACCTTTCAACCTACACCTTC
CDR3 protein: CAISEDLSTYTF

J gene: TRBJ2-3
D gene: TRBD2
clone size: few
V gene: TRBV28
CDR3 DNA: TGTGCCAGCCCTCCAATAGGGACTAGCGGGAGCAGTTGGATCACAGATACGCAGTATTTT
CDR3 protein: CASPPIGTSGSSWITDTQYF

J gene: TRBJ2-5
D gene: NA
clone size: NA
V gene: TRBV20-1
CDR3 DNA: TGCAGTGCTAGGGCGCGGAGGGGAAAGGAGACCCAGTACTTC
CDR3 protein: CSARARRGKETQYF

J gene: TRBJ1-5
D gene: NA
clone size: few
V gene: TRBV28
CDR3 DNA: TGTGCCAGCAGTTTGATCGGGACTTCAATGGGGCCCCAGCATTTT
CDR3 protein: CASSLIGTSMGPQHF

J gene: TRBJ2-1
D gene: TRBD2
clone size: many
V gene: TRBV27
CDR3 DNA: TGTGCCACGCGACTAGCTTATGAGCAGTTCTTC
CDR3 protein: CATRLAYEQFF

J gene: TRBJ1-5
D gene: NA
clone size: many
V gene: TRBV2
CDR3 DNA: TGTGCCAGCAGTGCCTGGGATCAGCCCCAGCATTTT
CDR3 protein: CASSAWDQPQHF

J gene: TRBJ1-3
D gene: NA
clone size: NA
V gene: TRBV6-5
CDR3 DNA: TGTGCCAGCAGTTACTTCGGGGGAAAAGCTGGAAACACCATATATTTT
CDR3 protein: CASSYFGGKAGNTIYF

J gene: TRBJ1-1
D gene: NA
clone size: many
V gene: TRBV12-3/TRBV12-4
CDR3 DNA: TGTGCCAGCAGTTCCCAGGCGGGGAACACTGAAGCTTTCTTT
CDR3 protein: CASSSQAGNTEAFF

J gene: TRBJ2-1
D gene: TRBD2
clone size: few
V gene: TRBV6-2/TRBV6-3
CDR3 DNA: TGTGCCAGCAGCCGGCCTAGCGGGCTGGGCAATGAGCAGTTCTTC
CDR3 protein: CASSRPSGLGNEQFF

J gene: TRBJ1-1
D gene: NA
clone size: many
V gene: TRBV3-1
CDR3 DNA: TGTGCCAGCAGCCAAGAAGGTGGAACTGAAGCTTTCTTT
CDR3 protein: CASSQEGGTEAFF